These T cell receptor beta chains were read from a single sample in a study of TIL therapy for anti-PD-1-resistant metastatic lung cancer. The repertoire was sequenced with immunoSEQ multiplex PCR; TCRdb's copy has only in-frame clones and lacks some. The profile shows 95,000 or so clones, roughly two thirds of them singletons. This material consisted of tumor tissue, taken at baseline. All receptors come from a person between 30 and 79 years old with non-small cell lung cancer. CDR3s include the opening cysteine and the closing phenylalanine or tryptophan. A D gene is named only where the DNA matches it firmly. Size tells how often a clone was seen (once, few, many) or the class of an expanded clone, and some rows leave it out.

D gene	CDR3 length	clone size	V gene	J gene	CDR3 protein	CDR3 DNA
.	15	.	TRBV18	TRBJ2-3	CASSQRLGDTDTQYF	TGTGCCAGCTCACAACGACTAGGTGACACAGATACGCAGTATTTT
TRBD2	12	.	TRBV6-2/TRBV6-3	TRBJ2-1	CAINPGGGEQFF	TGTGCCATCAACCCGGGGGGGGGTGAGCAGTTCTTC
.	13	few	TRBV19	TRBJ2-1	CASSIGGFNEQFF	TGTGCCAGTAGTATCGGGGGATTCAATGAGCAGTTCTTC
.	15	.	TRBV5-4	TRBJ2-5	CASSLVGTREGAQYF	TGTGCCAGCAGCTTGGTCGGGACCAGGGAGGGGGCCCAGTACTTC
.	18	.	TRBV4-3	TRBJ1-2	CASSQDKPSARGLYGYTF	TGCGCCAGCAGCCAAGACAAACCCTCTGCACGGGGCCTTTATGGCTACACCTTC
.	13	.	TRBV7-8	TRBJ2-1	CASSPQGYNEQFF	TGTGCCAGCAGCCCTCAGGGTTACAATGAGCAGTTCTTC
TRBD1	14	.	TRBV10-3	TRBJ1-1	CAIGQGARGTEAFF	TGTGCCATCGGACAGGGGGCGCGAGGAACTGAAGCTTTCTTT
.	15	.	TRBV28	TRBJ1-5	CASSLGGFSGQPQHF	TGTGCCAGCAGTTTGGGGGGGTTCAGTGGTCAGCCCCAGCATTTT
.	13	.	TRBV4-2	TRBJ2-7	CASSQERDYEQYF	TGTGCCAGCAGCCAAGAAAGGGACTACGAGCAGTACTTC
.	18	.	TRBV9	TRBJ1-5	CASSVVPVGGQSNQPQHF	TGTGCCAGCAGCGTAGTCCCCGTCGGGGGGCAGAGCAATCAGCCCCAGCATTTT
TRBD1	14	.	TRBV11-2	TRBJ1-4	CASSLGQGNEKLFF	TGTGCCAGCAGCCTGGGACAGGGAAATGAAAAACTGTTTTTT
.	16	.	TRBV7-2	TRBJ2-3	CASSLVAGRRTDTQYF	TGTGCCAGCAGCTTAGTGGCGGGCAGGCGCACAGATACGCAGTATTTT
.	15	.	TRBV5-4	TRBJ2-5	CASSPRGGFQETQYF	TGTGCCAGCAGCCCTAGGGGAGGTTTCCAAGAGACCCAGTACTTC
.	13	.	TRBV30	TRBJ2-7	CAWSVGGSYEQYF	TGTGCCTGGAGTGTTGGTGGGTCCTACGAGCAGTACTTC
.	14	few	TRBV18	TRBJ2-1	CASSPPAGYNEQFF	TGTGCCAGCTCACCACCGGCAGGTTACAATGAGCAGTTCTTC
.	13	.	TRBV27	TRBJ1-5	CAILEGPNQPQHF	TGTGCCATACTAGAGGGTCCGAATCAGCCCCAGCATTTT
.	14	.	TRBV7-9	TRBJ1-1	CASSSGSERPEAFF	TGTGCCAGCAGCTCAGGCAGCGAGCGCCCTGAAGCTTTCTTT
.	16	.	TRBV7-8	TRBJ2-2	CASSLTRDSRTGELFF	TGTGCCAGCAGCCTCACGCGGGACTCCAGAACCGGGGAGCTGTTTTTT
.	16	.	TRBV4-2	TRBJ1-6	CASSQPQESSNSPLHF	TGTGCCAGCAGCCAGCCACAGGAGTCCTCTAATTCACCCCTCCACTTT
TRBD2	21	.	TRBV4-3	TRBJ2-2	CASSQGGTSLTGRSYTGELFF	TGCGCCAGCAGCCAAGGCGGGACTAGCCTCACCGGCAGGTCGTACACCGGGGAGCTGTTTTTT
.	14	.	TRBV27	TRBJ1-5	CASSKQGFGQPQHF	TGTGCCAGCAGTAAACAAGGCTTCGGGCAGCCCCAGCATTTT
.	14	.	TRBV10-2	TRBJ2-3	CASSLQGNTDTQYF	TGCGCCAGCAGCCTACAGGGAAACACAGATACGCAGTATTTT
.	13	.	TRBV4-2	TRBJ2-7	CASSRKLDGEQYF	TGTGCCAGCAGCCGAAAGCTTGACGGTGAGCAGTACTTC
TRBD1	17	.	TRBV7-9	TRBJ2-3	CASSLSGTGGSTDTQYF	TGTGCCAGCAGCTTATCCGGCACAGGGGGAAGCACAGATACGCAGTATTTT
.	13	once	TRBV5-6	TRBJ1-5	CASSQGQREPQHF	TGTGCCAGCAGCCAAGGACAGCGAGAGCCCCAGCATTTT
TRBD1	14	once	TRBV30	TRBJ2-1	CAWTTGGHGNEQFF	TGTGCCTGGACCACAGGGGGCCACGGCAATGAGCAGTTCTTC
.	11	.	TRBV24-1	TRBJ2-7	CATSDFYEQYF	TGTGCCACCAGTGATTTCTACGAGCAGTACTTC
.	16	.	TRBV5-6	TRBJ2-5	CASSSSGWELQETQYF	TGTGCCAGCAGCAGCTCGGGTTGGGAACTCCAAGAGACCCAGTACTTC
.	14	.	TRBV28	TRBJ2-3	CASGRDFRTDTQYF	TGTGCCAGCGGCCGGGACTTTCGCACAGATACGCAGTATTTT
TRBD2	17	.	TRBV12-5	TRBJ2-1	CASGSSEGREIYNEQFF	TGTGCTAGTGGTTCCTCAGAGGGGCGGGAGATATACAATGAGCAGTTCTTC
TRBD1	15	.	TRBV4-1	TRBJ1-6	CASSQLTGGNSPLHF	TGCGCCAGCAGCCAACTTACAGGGGGGAATTCACCCCTCCACTTT
.	13	.	TRBV27	TRBJ1-4	CASSLSKLGKLFF	TGTGCCAGCAGTTTATCGAAACTGGGAAAACTGTTTTTT
TRBD2	13	.	TRBV27	TRBJ2-7	CASSSGGAYEQYF	TGTGCCAGCTCTAGCGGGGGGGCCTACGAGCAGTACTTC
.	14	.	TRBV7-6	TRBJ2-1	CASSLVQGYNEQFF	TGTGCCAGCAGCTTAGTACAGGGTTACAATGAGCAGTTCTTC
TRBD1	16	.	TRBV28	TRBJ1-1	CASSLSGGAGNTEAFF	TGTGCCAGCAGTTTATCAGGGGGCGCCGGGAACACTGAAGCTTTCTTT